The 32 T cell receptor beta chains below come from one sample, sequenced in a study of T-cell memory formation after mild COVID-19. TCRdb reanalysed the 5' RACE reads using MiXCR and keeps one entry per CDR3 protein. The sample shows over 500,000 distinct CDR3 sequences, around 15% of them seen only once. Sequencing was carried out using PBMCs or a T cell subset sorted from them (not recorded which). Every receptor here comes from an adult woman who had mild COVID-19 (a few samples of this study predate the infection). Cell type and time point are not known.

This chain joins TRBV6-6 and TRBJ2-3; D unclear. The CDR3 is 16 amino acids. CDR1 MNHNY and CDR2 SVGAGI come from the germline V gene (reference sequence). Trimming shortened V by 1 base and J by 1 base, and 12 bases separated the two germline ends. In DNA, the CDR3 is TGTGCCAGCAGTTACTTTGTGGGTACCGGCACAGATACGCAGTATTTT. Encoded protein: CASSYFVGTGTDTQYF.

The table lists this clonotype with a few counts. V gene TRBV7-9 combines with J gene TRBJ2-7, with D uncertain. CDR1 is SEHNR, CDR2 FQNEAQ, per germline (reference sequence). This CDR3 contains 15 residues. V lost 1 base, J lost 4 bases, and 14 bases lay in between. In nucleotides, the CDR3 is TGTGCCAGCAGCTTAGTAGAGACGGCGGTGTACGAGCAGTACTTC. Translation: CASSLVETAVYEQYF.

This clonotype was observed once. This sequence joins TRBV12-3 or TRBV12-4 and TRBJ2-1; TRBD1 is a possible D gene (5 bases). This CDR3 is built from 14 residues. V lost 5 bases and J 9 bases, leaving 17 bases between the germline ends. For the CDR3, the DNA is TGTGCCAGCAGTCCCCAGCAGGGTAACCTTGAGCAGTTCTTC. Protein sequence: CASSPQQGNLEQFF.

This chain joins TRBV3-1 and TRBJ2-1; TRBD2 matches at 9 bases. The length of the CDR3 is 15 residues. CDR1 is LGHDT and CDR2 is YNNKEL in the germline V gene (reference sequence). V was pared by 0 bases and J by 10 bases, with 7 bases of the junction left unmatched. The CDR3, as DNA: TGTGCCAGCAGCCAAGATCCCAAGCGGGGGGCCGAGCAGTTCTTC. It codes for CASSQDPKRGAEQFF.

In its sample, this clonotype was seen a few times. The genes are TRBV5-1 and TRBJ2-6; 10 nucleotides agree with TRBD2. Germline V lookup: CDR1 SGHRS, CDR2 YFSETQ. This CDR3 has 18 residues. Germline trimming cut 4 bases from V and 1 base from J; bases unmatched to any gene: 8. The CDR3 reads CASSAAGTSASGANVLTF. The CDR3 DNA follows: TGCGCCAGCAGCGCGGCCGGGACTAGCGCTTCTGGGGCCAACGTCCTGACTTTC.

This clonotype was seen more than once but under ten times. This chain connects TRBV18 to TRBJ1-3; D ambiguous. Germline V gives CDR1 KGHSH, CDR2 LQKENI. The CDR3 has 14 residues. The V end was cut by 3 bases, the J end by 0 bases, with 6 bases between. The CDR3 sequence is CASSPESSGNTIYF. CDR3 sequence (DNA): TGTGCCAGCTCACCTGAAAGCTCTGGAAACACCATATATTTT.

CDR3 in DNA: TGTGCCAGCAGCTCACAGGGGACCAGCTCTGGAAACACCATATATTTT. This gives the protein CASSSQGTSSGNTIYF. The chain combines TRBV7-6 with TRBJ1-3; 7 positions match TRBD1. Losses at the gene ends were 4 bases for V and 0 bases for J; bases not matched to a gene: 6. From germline, CDR1 is SGHVS and CDR2 FNYEAQ. The CDR3 covers 16 residues. Combining the CDR3 with reference TRBV7-6 and TRBJ1-3 gives the whole variable domain GAGVSQSPRYKVTKRGQDVALRCDPISGHVSLYWYRQALGQGPEFLTYFNYEAQQDKSGLPNDRFSAERPEGSISTLTIQRTEQRDSAMYRCASSSQGTSSGNTIYFGEGSWLTVV.

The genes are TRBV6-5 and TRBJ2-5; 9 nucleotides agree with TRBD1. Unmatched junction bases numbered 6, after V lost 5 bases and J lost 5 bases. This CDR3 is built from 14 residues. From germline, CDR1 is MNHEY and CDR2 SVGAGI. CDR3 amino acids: CASSETGGGETQYF. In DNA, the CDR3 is TGTGCCAGCAGTGAAACAGGGGGCGGGGAGACCCAGTACTTC.

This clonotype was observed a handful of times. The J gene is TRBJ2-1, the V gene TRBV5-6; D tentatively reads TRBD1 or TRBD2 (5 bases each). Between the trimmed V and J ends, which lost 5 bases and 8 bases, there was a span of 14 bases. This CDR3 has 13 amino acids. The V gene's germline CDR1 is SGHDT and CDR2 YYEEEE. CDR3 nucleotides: TGTGCCAGCAGGCTGGGTAGAGGGGATGAGCAGTTCTTC. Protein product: CASRLGRGDEQFF.

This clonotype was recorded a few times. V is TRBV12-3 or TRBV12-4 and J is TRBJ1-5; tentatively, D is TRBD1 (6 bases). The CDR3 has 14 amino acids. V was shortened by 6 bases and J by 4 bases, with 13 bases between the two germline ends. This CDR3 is CASSLDRVNQPQHF. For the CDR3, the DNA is TGTGCCAGCAGCTTGGACAGAGTTAATCAGCCCCAGCATTTT.

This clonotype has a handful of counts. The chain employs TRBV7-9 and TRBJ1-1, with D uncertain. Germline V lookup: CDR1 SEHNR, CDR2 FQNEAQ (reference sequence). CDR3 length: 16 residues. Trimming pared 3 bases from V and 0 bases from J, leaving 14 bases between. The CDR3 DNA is TGTGCCAGCAGCTTCCCCGCGGGAACCATGAACACTGAAGCTTTCTTT. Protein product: CASSFPAGTMNTEAFF.

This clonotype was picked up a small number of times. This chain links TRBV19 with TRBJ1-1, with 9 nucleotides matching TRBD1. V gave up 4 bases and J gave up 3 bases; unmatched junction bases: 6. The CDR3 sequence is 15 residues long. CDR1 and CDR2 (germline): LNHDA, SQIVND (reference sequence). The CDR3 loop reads CASSTRTGVYTEAFF. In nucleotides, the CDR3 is TGTGCCAGTAGTACTCGGACAGGGGTGTACACTGAAGCTTTCTTT. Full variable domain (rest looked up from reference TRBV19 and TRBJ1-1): DGGITQSPKYLFRKEGQNVTLSCEQNLNHDAMYWYRQDPGQGLRLIYYSQIVNDFQKGDIAEGYSVSREKKESFPLTVTSAQKNPTAFYLCASSTRTGVYTEAFFGQGTRLTVV.

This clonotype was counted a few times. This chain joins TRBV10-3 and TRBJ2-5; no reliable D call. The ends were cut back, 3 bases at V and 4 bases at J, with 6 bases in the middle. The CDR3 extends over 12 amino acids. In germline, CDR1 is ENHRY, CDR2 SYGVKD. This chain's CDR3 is CAISEDGETQYF. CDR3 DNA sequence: TGTGCCATCAGTGAAGACGGAGAGACCCAGTACTTC.

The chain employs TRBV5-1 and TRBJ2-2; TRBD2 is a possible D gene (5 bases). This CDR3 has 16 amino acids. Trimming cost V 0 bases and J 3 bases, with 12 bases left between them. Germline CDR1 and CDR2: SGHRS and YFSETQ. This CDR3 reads CASSLASQRDTGELFF. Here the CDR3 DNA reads TGCGCCAGCAGCTTGGCTAGCCAACGGGACACCGGGGAGCTGTTTTTT.

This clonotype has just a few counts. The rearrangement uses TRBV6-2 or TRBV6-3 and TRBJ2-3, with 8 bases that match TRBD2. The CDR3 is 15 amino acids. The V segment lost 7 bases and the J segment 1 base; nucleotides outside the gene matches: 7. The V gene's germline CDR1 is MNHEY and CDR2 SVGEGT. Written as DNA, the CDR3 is TGTGCCAGCAAAGATAGCGGGGAACGCACAGATACGCAGTATTTT. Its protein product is CASKDSGERTDTQYF.

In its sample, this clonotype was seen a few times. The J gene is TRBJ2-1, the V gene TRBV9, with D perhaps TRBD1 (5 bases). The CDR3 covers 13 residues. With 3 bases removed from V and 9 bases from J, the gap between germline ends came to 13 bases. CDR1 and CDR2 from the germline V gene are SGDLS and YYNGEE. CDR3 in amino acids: CASSGEQVGEQFF. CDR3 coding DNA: TGTGCCAGCAGCGGGGAACAGGTCGGTGAGCAGTTCTTC.

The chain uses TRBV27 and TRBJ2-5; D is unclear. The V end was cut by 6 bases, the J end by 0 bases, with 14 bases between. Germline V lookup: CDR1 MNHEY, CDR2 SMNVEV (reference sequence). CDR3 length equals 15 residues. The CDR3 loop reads CASSPYFGYQETQYF. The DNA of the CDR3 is TGTGCCAGCAGCCCCTATTTTGGTTACCAAGAGACCCAGTACTTC.

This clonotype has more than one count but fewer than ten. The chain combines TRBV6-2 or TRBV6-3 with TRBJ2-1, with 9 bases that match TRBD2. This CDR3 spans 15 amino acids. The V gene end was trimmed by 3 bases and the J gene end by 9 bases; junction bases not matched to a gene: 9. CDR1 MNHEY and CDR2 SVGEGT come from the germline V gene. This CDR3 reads CASSYATSGSVEQFF. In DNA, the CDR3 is TGTGCCAGCAGTTATGCGACTAGCGGTTCGGTTGAGCAGTTCTTC.

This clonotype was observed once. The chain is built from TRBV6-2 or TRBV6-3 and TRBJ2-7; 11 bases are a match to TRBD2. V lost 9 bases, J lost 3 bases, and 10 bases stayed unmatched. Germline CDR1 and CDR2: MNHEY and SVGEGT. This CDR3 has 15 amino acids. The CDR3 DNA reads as TGTGCCAGTAAGCCGGGACTAGCGGAGGTCTACGAGCAGTACTTC. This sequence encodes CASKPGLAEVYEQYF.

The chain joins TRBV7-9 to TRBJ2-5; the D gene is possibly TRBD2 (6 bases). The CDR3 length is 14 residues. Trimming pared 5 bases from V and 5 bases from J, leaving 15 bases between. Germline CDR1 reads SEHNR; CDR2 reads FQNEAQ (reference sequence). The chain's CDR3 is CASSPWAGPETQYF. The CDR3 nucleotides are TGTGCCAGCAGCCCCTGGGCGGGACCCGAGACCCAGTACTTC.

Written as DNA, the CDR3 is TGCAGCTCGATGGACACTGAAGCTTTCTTT. Translated, it gives CSSMDTEAFF. The chain recombines TRBV29-1 with TRBJ1-1, with no clear D. CDR1 is SQVTM and CDR2 is ANQGSEA in the germline V gene. The CDR3 has 10 amino acids. The V and J ends lost 8 bases and 3 bases respectively, with 7 bases between them.

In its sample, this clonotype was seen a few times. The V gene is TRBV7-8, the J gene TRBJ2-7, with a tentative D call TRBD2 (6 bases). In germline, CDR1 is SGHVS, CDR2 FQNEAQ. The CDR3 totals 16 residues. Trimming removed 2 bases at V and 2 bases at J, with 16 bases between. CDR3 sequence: CASSLLRGTTTYEQYF. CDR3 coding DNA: TGTGCCAGCAGCTTACTTCGGGGGACGACGACCTACGAGCAGTACTTC.

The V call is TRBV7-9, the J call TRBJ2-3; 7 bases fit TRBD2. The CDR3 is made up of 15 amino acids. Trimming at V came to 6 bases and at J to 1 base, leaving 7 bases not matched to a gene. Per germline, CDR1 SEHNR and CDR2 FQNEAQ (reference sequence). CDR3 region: CASRREVGGTDTQYF. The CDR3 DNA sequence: TGTGCCAGCAGACGGGAGGTCGGGGGCACAGATACGCAGTATTTT.

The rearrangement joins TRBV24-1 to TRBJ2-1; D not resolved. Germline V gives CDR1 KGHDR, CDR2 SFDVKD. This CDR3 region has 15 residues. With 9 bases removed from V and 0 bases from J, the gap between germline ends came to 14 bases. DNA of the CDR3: TGTGCCACCTCCCCAGGAGATCTCTCCTACAATGAGCAGTTCTTC. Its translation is CATSPGDLSYNEQFF.

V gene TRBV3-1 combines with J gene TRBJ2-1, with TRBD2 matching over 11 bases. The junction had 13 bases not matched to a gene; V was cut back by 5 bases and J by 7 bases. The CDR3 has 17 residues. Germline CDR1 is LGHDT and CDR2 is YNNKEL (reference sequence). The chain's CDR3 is CASSSHHSGGVRNEQFF. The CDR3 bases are TGTGCCAGCAGCTCCCACCATAGCGGGGGGGTGCGGAATGAGCAGTTCTTC.

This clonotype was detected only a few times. CDR3 in amino acids: CASSHGGYEQYF. The DNA of the CDR3 is TGTGCCAGCAGTCACGGGGGTTACGAGCAGTACTTC. The chain links TRBV12-3 or TRBV12-4 to TRBJ2-7, with a tentative D call TRBD2 (6 bases). Between the trimmed V and J ends, which lost 5 bases and 4 bases, there was a span of 9 bases. There are 12 residues in the CDR3.

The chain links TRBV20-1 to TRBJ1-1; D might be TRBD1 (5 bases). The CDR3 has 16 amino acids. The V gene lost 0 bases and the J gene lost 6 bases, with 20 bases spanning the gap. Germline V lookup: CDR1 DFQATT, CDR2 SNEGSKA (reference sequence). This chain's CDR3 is CSARDKYMGQSAEAFF. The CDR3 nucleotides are TGCAGTGCTAGAGATAAATACATGGGGCAAAGTGCTGAAGCTTTCTTT.

CDR3 nucleotides: TGCGCCAGCAGCGTCTCCGGGGACCCCCAGGAGACCCAGTACTTC. Its protein product is CASSVSGDPQETQYF. The chain carries TRBV5-1 and TRBJ2-5; D may correspond to TRBD1 or TRBD2 (5 bases each). The V end was cut by 4 bases, the J end by 5 bases, with 18 bases between. Germline assignment: CDR1 SGHRS and CDR2 YFSETQ. The CDR3 has 15 amino acids.

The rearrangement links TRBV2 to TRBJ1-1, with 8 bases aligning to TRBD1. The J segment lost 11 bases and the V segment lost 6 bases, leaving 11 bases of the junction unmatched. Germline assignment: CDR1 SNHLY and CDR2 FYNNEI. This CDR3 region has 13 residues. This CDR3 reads CASSGTGISGAFF. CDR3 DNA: TGTGCCAGCAGCGGGACAGGCATATCAGGGGCTTTCTTT.

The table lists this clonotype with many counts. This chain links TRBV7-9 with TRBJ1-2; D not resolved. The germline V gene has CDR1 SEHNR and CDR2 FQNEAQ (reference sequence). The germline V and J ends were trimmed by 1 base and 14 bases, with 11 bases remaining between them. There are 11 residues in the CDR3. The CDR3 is CASSLEGLKTF. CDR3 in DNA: TGTGCCAGCAGCTTAGAAGGGTTGAAAACCTTC.

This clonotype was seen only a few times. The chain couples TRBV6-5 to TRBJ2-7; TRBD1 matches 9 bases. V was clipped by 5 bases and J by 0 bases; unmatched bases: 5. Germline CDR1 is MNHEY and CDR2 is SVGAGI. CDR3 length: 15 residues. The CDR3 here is CASSQHRGPSYEQYF. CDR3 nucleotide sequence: TGTGCCAGCAGTCAACACAGGGGGCCCTCCTACGAGCAGTACTTC.

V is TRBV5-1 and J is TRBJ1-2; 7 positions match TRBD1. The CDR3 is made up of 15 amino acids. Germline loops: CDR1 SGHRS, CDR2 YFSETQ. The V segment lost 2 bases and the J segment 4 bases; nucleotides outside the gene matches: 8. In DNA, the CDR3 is TGCGCCAGCAGCTTCACAGGGGACTCTTTCTATGGCTACACCTTC. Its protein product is CASSFTGDSFYGYTF.